This TCR beta chain is from a study of blood T cell repertoires in COVID-19. Overall study: The United States, Italy and Spain provided the acute and convalescent COVID-19 samples. T cells, B-cell-depleted T cells, or PBMCs provided the cDNA or gDNA that served as material.

Germline values: CDR1 KGHSH, CDR2 LQKENI. This CDR3 is built from 14 residues. V dropped 0 bases and J dropped 8 bases, with 11 bases sitting between them. Per the authors' pipeline: Nucleated cell counts were estimated from reference gene primer amplification. Libraries were prepared by immunoSEQ multiplex PCR; TCRdb keeps only in-frame clonotypes and omits some of them. V, J and clone size were drawn from that table, and D and trimming were deduced from the DNA. The table has 150,000 to 200,000 clones, 86% seen once; the top ten hold 7% to 8%. The sequencing input was peripheral blood. This TCR came from a woman over 75 in a cohort sampled during active or convalescent COVID-19. The V and J genes are TRBV18 and TRBJ1-3, with TRBD1 as a possible D gene (5 bases). The CDR3 DNA reads as TGTGCCAGCTCACCACCTCAGGGTGGGGACACCATATATTTT. Amino acid sequence: CASSPPQGGDTIYF.